This T cell receptor beta chain stems from a study of shared clonotypes between healthy human individuals. TCRdb keeps only in-frame clones here, not all; method: immunoSEQ multiplex PCR. This repertoire shows about 1.5 million clones, 95% to 99% found once; its top ten account for roughly 0.42%. As regards this clone: Antigen unknown.

Partitioning of CD4+ cells yielded a CD45RA+ naive subset and a CD45RA-negative memory subset. Between the trimmed V and J ends, which lost 1 base and 4 bases, there was a span of 13 bases. Germline CDR1 is LNHDA and CDR2 is SQIVND (reference sequence). This CDR3 is built from 15 residues. Overall study findings and caveats: An expected dependence of interdonor clonotype sharing on sequencing depth was noted.

This chain joins TRBV19 and TRBJ1-1; weak D call: TRBD1 (6 bases). Sequencing was done on a sample of naive CD4+ T cells sorted from blood. Specified subset: CD45RA+ positively selected. This TCR was sampled from a man aged 30-40 years in good health. CDR3 DNA sequence: TGTGCCAGTAGTATAGTTCCGGGGGCGTTCACTGAAGCTTTCTTT. Protein: CASSIVPGAFTEAFF.